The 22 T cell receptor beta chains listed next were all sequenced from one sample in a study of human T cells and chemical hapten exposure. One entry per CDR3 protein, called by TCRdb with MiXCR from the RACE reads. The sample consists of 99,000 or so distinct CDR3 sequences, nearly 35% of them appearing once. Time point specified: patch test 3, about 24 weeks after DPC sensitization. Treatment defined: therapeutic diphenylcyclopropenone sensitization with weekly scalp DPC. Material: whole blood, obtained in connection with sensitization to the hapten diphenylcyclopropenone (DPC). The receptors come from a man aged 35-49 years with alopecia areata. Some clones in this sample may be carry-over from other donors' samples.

CDR3 in amino acids: CASSSRNEQFF. CDR3 bases: TGTGCCAGCAGCTCCCGGAATGAGCAGTTCTTC. The chain links TRBV11-2 to TRBJ2-1, with no clear D. The V and J ends lost 4 bases and 7 bases respectively, with 5 bases between them. Germline V lookup: CDR1 SGHAT, CDR2 FQNNGV. This CDR3 has 11 residues.

As DNA, the CDR3 is TGTGCCAGCAGCTTCCGGGACAGCCAAGAGACCCAGTACTTC. Translation gives CASSFRDSQETQYF. The chain combines TRBV5-6 with TRBJ2-5; 7 nucleotides align to TRBD1. The CDR3 totals 14 residues. After removal of 2 bases from V and 1 base from J, the junction contained 2 bases not matched to a gene. Germline CDR1 reads SGHDT; CDR2 reads YYEEEE. Filled out from reference TRBV5-6 and TRBJ2-5, the complete variable domain reads DAGVTQSPTHLIKTRGQQVTLRCSPKSGHDTVSWYQQALGQGPQFIFQYYEEEERQRGNFPDRFSGHQFPNYSSELNVNALLLGDSALYLCASSFRDSQETQYFGPGTRLLVL.

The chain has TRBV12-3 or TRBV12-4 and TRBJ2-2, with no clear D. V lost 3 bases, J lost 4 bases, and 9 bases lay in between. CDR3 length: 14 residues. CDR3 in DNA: TGTGCCAGCAGTTTTTCCCAGACCACCGGGGAGCTGTTTTTT. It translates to CASSFSQTTGELFF.

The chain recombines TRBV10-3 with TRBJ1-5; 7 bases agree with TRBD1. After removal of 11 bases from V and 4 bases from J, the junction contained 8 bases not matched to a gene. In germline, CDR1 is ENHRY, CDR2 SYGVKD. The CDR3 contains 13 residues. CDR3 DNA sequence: TGTGCCTCCTCCGGGACAGATAATCAGCCCCAGCATTTT. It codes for CASSGTDNQPQHF.

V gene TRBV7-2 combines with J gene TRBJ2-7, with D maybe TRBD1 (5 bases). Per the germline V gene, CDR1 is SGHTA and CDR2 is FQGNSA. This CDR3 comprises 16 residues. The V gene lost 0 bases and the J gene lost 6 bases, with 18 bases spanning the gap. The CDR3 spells CASSLAGPASPLEQYF. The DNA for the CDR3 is TGTGCCAGCAGCTTAGCGGGGCCTGCGAGCCCCCTCGAGCAGTACTTC.

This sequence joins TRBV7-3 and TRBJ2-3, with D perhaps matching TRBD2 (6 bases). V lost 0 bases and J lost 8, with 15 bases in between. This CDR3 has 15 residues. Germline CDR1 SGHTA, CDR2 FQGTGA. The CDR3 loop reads CASSLTLGGAATQYF. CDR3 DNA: TGTGCCAGCAGCTTAACTCTGGGGGGAGCTGCTACGCAGTATTTT.

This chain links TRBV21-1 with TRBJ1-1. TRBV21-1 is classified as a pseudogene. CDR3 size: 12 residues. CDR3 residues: CASSSQVGARSF. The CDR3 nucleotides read TGTGCCAGCAGCTCTCAAGTCGGGGCCCGCAGTTTT.

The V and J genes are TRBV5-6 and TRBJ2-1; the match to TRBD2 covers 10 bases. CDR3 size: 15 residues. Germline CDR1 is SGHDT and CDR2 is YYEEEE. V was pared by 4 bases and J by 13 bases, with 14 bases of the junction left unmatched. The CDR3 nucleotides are TGTGCCAGCAGCGCTCCCGCTAGCGGGAGCGGGGATCAGTTCTTC. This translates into CASSAPASGSGDQFF. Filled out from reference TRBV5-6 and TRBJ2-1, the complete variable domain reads DAGVTQSPTHLIKTRGQQVTLRCSPKSGHDTVSWYQQALGQGPQFIFQYYEEEERQRGNFPDRFSGHQFPNYSSELNVNALLLGDSALYLCASSAPASGSGDQFFGPGTRLTVL.

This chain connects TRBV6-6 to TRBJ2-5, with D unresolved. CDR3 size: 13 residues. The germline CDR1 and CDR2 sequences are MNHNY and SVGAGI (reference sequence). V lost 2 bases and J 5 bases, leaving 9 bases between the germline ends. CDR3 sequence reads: CASSYRVGETQYF. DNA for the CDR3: TGTGCCAGCAGTTACAGGGTTGGGGAGACCCAGTACTTC.

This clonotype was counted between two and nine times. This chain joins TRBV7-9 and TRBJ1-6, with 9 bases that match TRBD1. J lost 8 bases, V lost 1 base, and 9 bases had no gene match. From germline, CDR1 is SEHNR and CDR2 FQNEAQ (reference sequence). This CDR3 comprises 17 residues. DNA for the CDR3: TGTGCCAGCAGCTTAGAACCGGGACAGGGAAACTATTCACCCCTCCACTTT. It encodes CASSLEPGQGNYSPLHF.

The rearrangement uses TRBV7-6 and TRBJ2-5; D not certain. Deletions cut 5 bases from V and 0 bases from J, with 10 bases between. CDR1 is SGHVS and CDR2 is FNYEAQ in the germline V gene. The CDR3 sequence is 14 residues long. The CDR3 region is CASSPRVYQETQYF. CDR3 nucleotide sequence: TGTGCCAGCAGCCCACGGGTGTACCAAGAGACCCAGTACTTC.

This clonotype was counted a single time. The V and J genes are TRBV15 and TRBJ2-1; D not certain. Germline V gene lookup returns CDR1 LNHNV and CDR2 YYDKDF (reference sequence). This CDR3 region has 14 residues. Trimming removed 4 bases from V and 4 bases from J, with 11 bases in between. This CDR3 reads CATSTRASYNEQFF. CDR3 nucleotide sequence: TGTGCCACCAGCACGCGTGCGTCGTACAATGAGCAGTTCTTC.

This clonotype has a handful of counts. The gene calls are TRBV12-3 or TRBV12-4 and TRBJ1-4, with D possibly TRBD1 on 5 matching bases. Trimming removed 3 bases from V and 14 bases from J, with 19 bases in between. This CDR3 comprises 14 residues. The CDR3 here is CASSFTLRGASLFF. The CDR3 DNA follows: TGTGCCAGCAGTTTCACCCTACGCGGGGCTAGTCTGTTTTTT.

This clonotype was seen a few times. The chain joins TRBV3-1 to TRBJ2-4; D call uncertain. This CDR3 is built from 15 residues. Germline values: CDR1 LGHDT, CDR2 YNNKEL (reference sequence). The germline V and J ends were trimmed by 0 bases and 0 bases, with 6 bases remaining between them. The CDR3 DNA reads TGTGCCAGCAGCCAAGATAACGTAGCCAAAAACATTCAGTACTTC. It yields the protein CASSQDNVAKNIQYF.

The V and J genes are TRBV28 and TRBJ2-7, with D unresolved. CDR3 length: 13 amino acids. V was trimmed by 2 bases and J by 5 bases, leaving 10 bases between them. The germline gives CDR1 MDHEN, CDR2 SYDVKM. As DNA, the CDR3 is TGTGCCAGCAGTTTAAGAGCGCCCCACGAGCAGTACTTC. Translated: CASSLRAPHEQYF.

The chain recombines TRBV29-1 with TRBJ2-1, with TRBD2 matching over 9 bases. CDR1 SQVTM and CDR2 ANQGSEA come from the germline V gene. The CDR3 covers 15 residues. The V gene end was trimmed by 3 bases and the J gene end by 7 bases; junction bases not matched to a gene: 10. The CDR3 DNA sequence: TGCAGCGTTGACGTACTAGCGGGTGTATCGAATGAGCAGTTCTTC. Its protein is CSVDVLAGVSNEQFF.

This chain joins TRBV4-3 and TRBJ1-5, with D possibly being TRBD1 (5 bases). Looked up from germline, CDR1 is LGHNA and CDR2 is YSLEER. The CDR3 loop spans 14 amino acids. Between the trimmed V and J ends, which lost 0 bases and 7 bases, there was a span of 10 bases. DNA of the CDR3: TGCGCCAGCAGCCAAGACGGTGGGGGGCAGCCCCAGCATTTT. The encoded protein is CASSQDGGGQPQHF.

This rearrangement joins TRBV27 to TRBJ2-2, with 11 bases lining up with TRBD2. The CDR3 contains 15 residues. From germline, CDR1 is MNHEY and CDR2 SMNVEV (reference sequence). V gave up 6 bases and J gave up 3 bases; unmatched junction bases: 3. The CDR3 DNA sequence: TGTGCCAGCAGAACTAGCGGGAGAGACACCGGGGAGCTGTTTTTT. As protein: CASRTSGRDTGELFF.

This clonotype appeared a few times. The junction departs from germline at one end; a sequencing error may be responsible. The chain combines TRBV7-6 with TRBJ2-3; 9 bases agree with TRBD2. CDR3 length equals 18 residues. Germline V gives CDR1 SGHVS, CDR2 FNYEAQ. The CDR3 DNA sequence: TGTGCCAGCAGCATAGCGGGAGCCCCTCTAGGGAGCACAGATACGCAGTATTTT. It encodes CASSIAGAPLGSTDTQYF.

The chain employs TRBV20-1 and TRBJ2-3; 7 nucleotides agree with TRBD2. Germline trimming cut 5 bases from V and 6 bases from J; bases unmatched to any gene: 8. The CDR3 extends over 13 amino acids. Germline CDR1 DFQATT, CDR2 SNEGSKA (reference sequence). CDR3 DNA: TGCAGTGCTGTGGGAGGGGTCGGGGATACGCAGTATTTT. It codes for CSAVGGVGDTQYF.

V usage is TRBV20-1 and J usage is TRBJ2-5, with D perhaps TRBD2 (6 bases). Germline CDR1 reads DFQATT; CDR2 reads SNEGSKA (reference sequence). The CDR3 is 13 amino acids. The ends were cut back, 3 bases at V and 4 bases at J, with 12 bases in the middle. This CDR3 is CSASSGGAETQYF. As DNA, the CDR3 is TGCAGTGCTAGTAGTGGAGGGGCAGAGACCCAGTACTTC.

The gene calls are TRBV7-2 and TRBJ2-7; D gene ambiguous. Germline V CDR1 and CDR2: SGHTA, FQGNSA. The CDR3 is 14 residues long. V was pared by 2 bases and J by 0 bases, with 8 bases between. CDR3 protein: CASSLSLSSYEQYV. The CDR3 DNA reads TGTGCCAGCAGCTTAAGCCTCAGCTCCTACGAGCAGTACGTC.